The 2 T cell receptor beta chains below come from one sample, sequenced in a study of cytomegalovirus exposure and HLA in healthy donors. Both 60 Vbeta primers and 13 Jbeta primers went into the PCR. Clones were sequenced by immunoSEQ multiplex PCR, and TCRdb holds only the in-frame ones, with some missing. The data show about 98,000 clones, about 76% seen once. Input material: PBMCs. All receptors come from a human donor in good health.

This rearrangement joins TRBV15 to TRBJ2-2, with D perhaps TRBD2 (6 bases). The CDR3 is made up of 17 amino acids. V lost 3 bases and J 0 bases, leaving 14 bases between the germline ends. CDR1 LNHNV and CDR2 YYDKDF come from the germline V gene (reference sequence). CDR3 DNA: TGTGCCACCAGCAGGGGGATCGGGGGAACGAACACCGGGGAGCTGTTTTTT. It yields the protein CATSRGIGGTNTGELFF.

This clone was observed once. The genes are TRBV5-1 and TRBJ2-7, with D possibly being TRBD1 (6 bases). V gave up 4 bases and J gave up 0 bases, with 14 bases separating them. The CDR3 consists of 15 residues. Per germline, CDR1 SGHRS and CDR2 YFSETQ. This CDR3 reads CASSEIPGHSYEQYF. Here the CDR3 DNA reads TGCGCCAGCAGCGAGATACCGGGACACTCCTACGAGCAGTACTTC. Based on the CDR3 plus reference TRBV5-1 and TRBJ2-7, the full variable domain is KAGVTQTPRYLIKTRGQQVTLSCSPISGHRSVSWYQQTPGQGLQFLFEYFSETQRNKGNFPGRFSGRQFSNSRSEMNVSTLELGDSALYLCASSEIPGHSYEQYFGPGTRLTVT.